Detailed here is one T cell receptor beta chain. The data belong to a study of shared clonotypes between healthy human individuals. Study details: For every donor, three CD4 naive, three CD4 memory, two CD8 naive and one CD8 memory plates were used.

Study donors comprised healthy, HIV-negative adults devoid of recent acute infection or vaccination. Division of CD4+ cells produced a CD45RA+ naive subset and a CD45RA-negative memory subset. Germline V gives CDR1 LGHNA, CDR2 YNFKEQ. This CDR3 has 16 residues. V was clipped by 7 bases and J by 5 bases; unmatched bases: 9. Generated by immunoSEQ multiplex PCR, the TCRdb table keeps only in-frame clones and is missing some. The repertoire holds about 2.3 million clones, with over 85% as singletons. The chain couples TRBV4-2 to TRBJ2-1; the match to TRBD2 covers 12 bases. Specimen: naive CD4+ T cells from PBMCs. Subset: CD45RA+ positively selected. The receptor comes from a man younger than 35 in good health. Some clones in this sample may be carry-over from other donors' samples. CDR3 region: CASNRLAGDSHNEQFF. The DNA of the CDR3 is TGTGCCAGCAACCGACTAGCGGGAGATAGTCACAATGAGCAGTTCTTC.